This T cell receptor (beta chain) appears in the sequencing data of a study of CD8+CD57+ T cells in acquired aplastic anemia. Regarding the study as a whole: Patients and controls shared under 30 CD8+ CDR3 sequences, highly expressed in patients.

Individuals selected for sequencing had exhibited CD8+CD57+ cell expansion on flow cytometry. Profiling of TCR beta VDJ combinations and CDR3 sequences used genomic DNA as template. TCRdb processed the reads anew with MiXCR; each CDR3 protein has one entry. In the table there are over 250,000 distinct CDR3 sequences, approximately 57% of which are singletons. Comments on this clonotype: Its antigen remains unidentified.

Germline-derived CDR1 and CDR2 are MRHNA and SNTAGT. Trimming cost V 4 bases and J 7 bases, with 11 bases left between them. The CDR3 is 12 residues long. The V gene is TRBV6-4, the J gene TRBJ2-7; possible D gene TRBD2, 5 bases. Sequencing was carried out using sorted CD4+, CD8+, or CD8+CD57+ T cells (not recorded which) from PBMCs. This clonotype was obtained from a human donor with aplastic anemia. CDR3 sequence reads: CASSALAPEQYF. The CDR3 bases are TGTGCCAGCAGTGCGCTAGCACCAGAGCAGTACTTC.